This passage covers 23 T cell receptor beta chains from one sample sequenced in a study of blood T cell repertoires in COVID-19. Using immunoSEQ multiplex PCR, the repertoire was profiled, and TCRdb retains in-frame clones only, with some absent. The sample lists about 150,000 clones, approximately 80% seen once, with roughly 2.3% in the top ten. The sequencing input was peripheral blood. These receptors were collected from a man aged 65-85 years with acute or convalescent COVID-19.

This clone has a single count. The CDR3 here is CASSISRDRGGLFF. CDR3 DNA sequence: TGTGCCAGTAGTATTTCCCGGGACAGGGGAGGACTGTTTTTT. The chain couples TRBV19 to TRBJ1-4, with 10 nucleotides matching TRBD1. CDR1 and CDR2 from the germline V gene are LNHDA and SQIVND (reference sequence). V lost 3 bases, J lost 13 bases, and 8 bases stayed unmatched. The CDR3 is 14 residues long. The full variable domain, with the rest looked up from reference TRBV19 and TRBJ1-4, is DGGITQSPKYLFRKEGQNVTLSCEQNLNHDAMYWYRQDPGQGLRLIYYSQIVNDFQKGDIAEGYSVSREKKESFPLTVTSAQKNPTAFYLCASSISRDRGGLFFGSGTQLSVL.

The chain combines TRBV18 with TRBJ1-5, with 7 nucleotides matching TRBD1. Looked up from germline, CDR1 is KGHSH and CDR2 is LQKENI. After removal of 3 bases from V and 6 bases from J, the junction contained 5 bases not matched to a gene. The CDR3 totals 14 residues. The CDR3 DNA is TGTGCCAGCTCACCCGCAGACAGGGTTCAGCCCCAGCATTTT. Translating it yields CASSPADRVQPQHF.

The chain uses TRBV19 and TRBJ2-1, with D tentatively TRBD2 (6 bases). The CDR3 sequence is 17 residues long. The germline V gene encodes CDR1 LNHDA and CDR2 SQIVND (reference sequence). V lost 6 bases, J lost 6 bases, and 24 bases lay in between. The CDR3 protein is CASRGGSGWQGGNEQFF. Here the CDR3 DNA reads TGTGCCAGTAGGGGGGGATCCGGTTGGCAGGGCGGCAATGAGCAGTTCTTC.

The rearrangement links TRBV28 to TRBJ2-2, with D possibly matching TRBD1 (7 bases). Germline V CDR1 and CDR2: MDHEN, SYDVKM. Trimming pared 5 bases from V and 2 bases from J, leaving 12 bases between. The CDR3 covers 15 residues. CDR3 in amino acids: CASSTQGGNTGELFF. The CDR3 bases are TGTGCCAGCAGTACCCAGGGGGGAAACACCGGGGAGCTGTTTTTT.

V and J are TRBV19 and TRBJ1-5; D unclear. Germline lookup yields CDR1 LNHDA and CDR2 SQIVND (reference sequence). This CDR3 is built from 14 residues. V was cut by 4 bases and J by 0 bases, with 7 bases left in between. CDR3: CASSNSYSNQPQHF. CDR3 DNA: TGTGCCAGTAGTAACAGTTATAGCAATCAGCCCCAGCATTTT.

The V gene is TRBV19, the J gene TRBJ2-5; maybe TRBD2 (5 bases). The germline V gene has CDR1 LNHDA and CDR2 SQIVND (reference sequence). Trimming stripped 5 bases from V and 1 base from J, with 11 bases between. This CDR3 region has 14 residues. CDR3 DNA sequence: TGTGCCAGTAGTTCCCGGGGTAGCCAAGAGACCCAGTACTTC. Encoded protein: CASSSRGSQETQYF.

J is TRBJ1-6 and V is TRBV6-6, with 8 bases fitting TRBD1. Trimming removed 2 bases from V and 7 bases from J; junction bases left unmatched: 1. CDR3 length: 14 amino acids. The germline V gene has CDR1 MNHNY and CDR2 SVGAGI (reference sequence). The CDR3 is CASSYRDRNSPLHF. The DNA for the CDR3 is TGTGCCAGCAGTTACCGGGACAGGAATTCACCCCTCCACTTT.

The genes are TRBV7-2 and TRBJ2-1, with 8 bases aligning to TRBD1. The CDR3 spans 15 residues. Germline CDR1 SGHTA, CDR2 FQGNSA. The trim removed 1 base at V and 2 bases at J, leaving 1 base unmatched. CDR3 nucleotides: TGTGCCAGCAGCTTAGTCAGGGGGCCCTACAATGAGCAGTTCTTC. Amino acid sequence: CASSLVRGPYNEQFF.

V gene TRBV12-5 combines with J gene TRBJ2-1; 7 bases line up with TRBD1. The J segment lost 3 bases and the V segment lost 6 bases, leaving 5 bases of the junction unmatched. Germline-derived CDR1 and CDR2 are LGHNT and FRNRAP. The CDR3 loop spans 14 amino acids. CDR3 bases: TGTGCTAGTGGGCGGACAGGTTTCTACAATGAGCAGTTCTTC. It encodes CASGRTGFYNEQFF.

This clone was found a few times. The V call is TRBV24-1, the J call TRBJ2-1; TRBD2 matches 10 bases. Germline V gene lookup returns CDR1 KGHDR and CDR2 SFDVKD. This CDR3 is built from 19 residues. V dropped 5 bases and J dropped 0; count of bases not matched to a gene: 12. CDR3 protein: CATSGASGSVLSSYNEQFF. The CDR3 DNA follows: TGTGCCACCAGTGGGGCTAGCGGGAGTGTTCTGAGCTCCTACAATGAGCAGTTCTTC.

The chain couples TRBV29-1 to TRBJ1-4; the D gene is possibly TRBD1 (5 bases). The germline V gene encodes CDR1 SQVTM and CDR2 ANQGSEA. The CDR3 has 14 amino acids. The V gene lost 4 bases and the J gene lost 2 bases, with 11 bases spanning the gap. DNA of the CDR3: TGCAGCGTTGGAGAAGCAGGGACTAATGAAAAACTGTTTTTT. Its protein is CSVGEAGTNEKLFF.

V usage is TRBV5-1 and J usage is TRBJ1-5; 7 bases line up with TRBD1. The CDR3 length is 15 residues. CDR1 SGHRS and CDR2 YFSETQ come from the germline V gene. After removal of 0 bases from V and 7 bases from J, the junction contained 7 bases not matched to a gene. This CDR3 is CASSLEGDSGQPQHF. The CDR3 bases are TGCGCCAGCAGCTTGGAGGGGGACAGTGGGCAGCCCCAGCATTTT.

The chain joins TRBV7-3 to TRBJ2-2; D possibly corresponds to TRBD2 (7 bases). CDR1 and CDR2 (germline): SGHTA, FQGTGA. This CDR3 comprises 13 residues. The V and J ends lost 5 bases and 9 bases respectively, with 13 bases between them. The CDR3 sequence: CASSQGRGRELFF. CDR3 sequence (DNA): TGTGCCAGCAGCCAGGGGAGGGGTAGGGAGCTGTTTTTT.

The chain couples TRBV5-8 to TRBJ1-1; 7 positions match TRBD1. Germline CDR1 SGHTS, CDR2 YDEGEE. V shed 3 bases, J shed 9 bases, and the junction held 8 bases outside the gene matches. The CDR3 extends over 13 amino acids. CDR3: CASSSDRDSKAFF. The CDR3 DNA follows: TGTGCCAGCAGCTCTGACCGGGACAGCAAAGCTTTCTTT.

This chain joins TRBV5-4 and TRBJ2-5; TRBD1 agrees at 9 bases. The germline V gene has CDR1 SGHNT and CDR2 YYREEE (reference sequence). With 1 base clipped from V and 5 bases from J, the junction kept 12 bases outside the gene matches. The CDR3 consists of 17 residues. The CDR3 DNA reads TGTGCCAGCAGCTTGCCCAAAACAGGGGGCTCCGGGGAGACCCAGTACTTC. Translation: CASSLPKTGGSGETQYF.

V and J are TRBV25-1 and TRBJ2-3, with TRBD1 identical over 8 bases. Germline V gene sequence: CDR1 MGHDK, CDR2 SYGVNS. Losses at the gene ends were 7 bases for V and 2 bases for J; bases not matched to a gene: 14. This CDR3 is 17 amino acids long. CDR3 bases: TGTGCCAGCACTCAAGGCCCTTCAGGGGGCCCCACAGATACGCAGTATTTT. Protein: CASTQGPSGGPTDTQYF.

This chain joins TRBV4-1 and TRBJ2-3, with 11 bases that match TRBD2. CDR1 and CDR2 (germline): MGHRA, YSYEKL. The CDR3 sequence is 16 residues long. The trim removed 1 base at V and 4 bases at J, leaving 4 bases unmatched. CDR3 bases: TGCGCCAGCAGCCAAGTAGCGGGAGGGCCCGCAGATACGCAGTATTTT. As protein: CASSQVAGGPADTQYF.

This clone was found a few times. V usage is TRBV9 and J usage is TRBJ2-1, with unresolved D. The V gene lost 3 bases and the J gene lost 6 bases, with 22 bases spanning the gap. The CDR3 covers 17 residues. Germline CDR1 is SGDLS and CDR2 is YYNGEE. The CDR3 loop is CASSGGRGIGLFNEQFF. The CDR3 DNA reads TGTGCCAGCAGCGGAGGCCGAGGCATAGGTTTGTTCAATGAGCAGTTCTTC.

The chain recombines TRBV28 with TRBJ1-2; D remains unclear. Germline values: CDR1 MDHEN, CDR2 SYDVKM. There are 13 residues in the CDR3. V was trimmed by 5 bases and J by 7 bases, leaving 14 bases between them. CDR3 coding DNA: TGTGCCAGCAGTCGACGGGGTGCGGCTGGCTACACCTTC. This gives the protein CASSRRGAAGYTF.

DNA of the CDR3: TGCGCCAGCAGCTTGGACCCCCCGGACAGGCATCAGGGGCAGTACTTC. Translated, it gives CASSLDPPDRHQGQYF. The chain has TRBV5-1 and TRBJ2-7; 7 nucleotides align to TRBD1. This CDR3 contains 16 residues. After removal of 0 bases from V and 9 bases from J, the junction contained 15 bases not matched to a gene. Germline assignment: CDR1 SGHRS and CDR2 YFSETQ.

V gene TRBV6-4 combines with J gene TRBJ1-6; D remains unclear. V was trimmed by 10 bases and J by 0 bases, leaving 13 bases between them. The germline V gene has CDR1 MRHNA and CDR2 SNTAGT. This CDR3 has 15 residues. The CDR3 DNA follows: TGTGCCACCCCCTCTAGGAGCTCCTATAATTCACCCCTCCACTTT. This codes for CATPSRSSYNSPLHF.

V and J are TRBV29-1 and TRBJ1-2; the D gene is possibly TRBD1 (5 bases). Germline CDR1 reads SQVTM; CDR2 reads ANQGSEA. CDR3 length equals 15 residues. V lost 0 bases and J 2 bases, leaving 13 bases between the germline ends. CDR3 sequence reads: CSVEDRGLRNYGYTF. As DNA, the CDR3 is TGCAGCGTTGAAGATAGGGGATTGCGGAACTATGGCTACACCTTC.

The chain links TRBV28 to TRBJ1-6; no clear D. Between the trimmed V and J ends, which lost 7 bases and 8 bases, there was a span of 12 bases. The CDR3 spans 13 residues. Germline V gene lookup returns CDR1 MDHEN and CDR2 SYDVKM. The CDR3 DNA sequence: TGTGCCAGCACTAAGGAGAATTATTCACCCCTCCACTTT. This translates into CASTKENYSPLHF.